The present T cell receptor beta chain was sequenced within a study of identical twins. TCRdb passed the 5' RACE reads through MiXCR, listing each CDR3 protein once. The repertoire consists of roughly 1,500,000 distinct CDR3 sequences, with under 35% occurring once and the leading ten covering about 0.25%. Study-level results: Where out-of-frame alpha sequences were twin-shared, they showed excess low generation probability.

Per germline, CDR1 SGHTA and CDR2 FQGNSA. This CDR3 region has 15 residues. Losses at the gene ends were 4 bases for V and 9 bases for J; bases not matched to a gene: 3. No donor was unhealthy or non-Caucasian. Comments on this clonotype: What it binds is not known.

The receptor comes from a newborn girl in good health. Sequenced: cord blood. V and J are TRBV7-2 and TRBJ2-1; TRBD2 matches at 16 bases. CDR3 coding DNA: TGTGCCAGCAGCTCGGGACTAGCGGGAGGGGCTGAGCAGTTCTTC. Translated, it gives CASSSGLAGGAEQFF.